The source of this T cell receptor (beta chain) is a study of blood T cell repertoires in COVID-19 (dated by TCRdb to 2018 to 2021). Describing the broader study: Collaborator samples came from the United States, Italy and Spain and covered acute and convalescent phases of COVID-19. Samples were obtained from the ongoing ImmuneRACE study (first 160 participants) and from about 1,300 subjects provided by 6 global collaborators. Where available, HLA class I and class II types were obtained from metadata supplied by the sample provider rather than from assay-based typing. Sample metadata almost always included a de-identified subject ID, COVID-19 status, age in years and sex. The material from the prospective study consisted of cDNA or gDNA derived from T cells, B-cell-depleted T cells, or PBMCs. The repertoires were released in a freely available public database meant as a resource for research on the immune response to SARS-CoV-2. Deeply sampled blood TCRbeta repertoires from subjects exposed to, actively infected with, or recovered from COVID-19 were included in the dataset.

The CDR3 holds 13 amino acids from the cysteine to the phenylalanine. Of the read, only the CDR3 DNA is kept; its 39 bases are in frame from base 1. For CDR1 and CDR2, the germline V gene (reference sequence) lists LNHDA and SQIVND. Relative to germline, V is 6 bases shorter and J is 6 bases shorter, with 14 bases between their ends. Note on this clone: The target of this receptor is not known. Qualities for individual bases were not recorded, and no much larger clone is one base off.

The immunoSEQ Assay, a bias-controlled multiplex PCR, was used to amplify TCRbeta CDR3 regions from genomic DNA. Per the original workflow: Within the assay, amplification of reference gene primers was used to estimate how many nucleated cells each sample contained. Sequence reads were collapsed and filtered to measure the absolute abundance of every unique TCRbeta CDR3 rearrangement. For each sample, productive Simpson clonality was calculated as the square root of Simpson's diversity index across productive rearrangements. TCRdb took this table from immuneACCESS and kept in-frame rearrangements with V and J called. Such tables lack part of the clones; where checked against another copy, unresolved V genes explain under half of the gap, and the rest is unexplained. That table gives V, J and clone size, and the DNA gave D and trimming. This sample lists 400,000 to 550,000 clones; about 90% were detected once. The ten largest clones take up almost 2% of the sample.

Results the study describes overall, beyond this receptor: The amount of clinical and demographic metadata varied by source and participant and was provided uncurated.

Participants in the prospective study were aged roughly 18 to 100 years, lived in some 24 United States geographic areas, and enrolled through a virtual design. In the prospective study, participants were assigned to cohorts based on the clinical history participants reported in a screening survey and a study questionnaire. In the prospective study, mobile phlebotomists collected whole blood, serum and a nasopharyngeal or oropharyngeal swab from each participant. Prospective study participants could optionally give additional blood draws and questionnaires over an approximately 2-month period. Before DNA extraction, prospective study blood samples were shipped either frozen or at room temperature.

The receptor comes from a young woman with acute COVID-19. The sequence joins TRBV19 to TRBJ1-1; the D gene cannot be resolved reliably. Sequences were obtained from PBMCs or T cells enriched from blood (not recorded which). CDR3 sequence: CASSHASTPEAFF. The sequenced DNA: TGTGCCAGTAGCCATGCCAGTACCCCTGAAGCTTTCTTT.